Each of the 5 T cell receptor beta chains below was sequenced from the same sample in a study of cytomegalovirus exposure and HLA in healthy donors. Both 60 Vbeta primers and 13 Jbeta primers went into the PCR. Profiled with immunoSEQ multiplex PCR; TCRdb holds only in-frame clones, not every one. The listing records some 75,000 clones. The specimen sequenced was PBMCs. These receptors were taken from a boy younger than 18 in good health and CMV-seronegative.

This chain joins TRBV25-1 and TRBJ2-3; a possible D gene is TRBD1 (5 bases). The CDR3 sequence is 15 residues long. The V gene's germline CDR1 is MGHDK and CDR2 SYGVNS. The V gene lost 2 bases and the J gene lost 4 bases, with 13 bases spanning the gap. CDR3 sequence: CASSEPQGSPDTQYF. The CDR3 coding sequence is TGTGCCAGCAGTGAACCCCAGGGTTCCCCAGATACGCAGTATTTT.

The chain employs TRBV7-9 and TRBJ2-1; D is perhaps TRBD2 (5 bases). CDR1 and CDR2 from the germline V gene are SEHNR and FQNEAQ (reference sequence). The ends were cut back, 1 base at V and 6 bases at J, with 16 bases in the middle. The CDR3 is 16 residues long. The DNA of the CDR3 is TGTGCCAGCAGCTTAGTCGGGGTTGTCCCCCGCAATGAGCAGTTCTTC. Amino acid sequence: CASSLVGVVPRNEQFF.

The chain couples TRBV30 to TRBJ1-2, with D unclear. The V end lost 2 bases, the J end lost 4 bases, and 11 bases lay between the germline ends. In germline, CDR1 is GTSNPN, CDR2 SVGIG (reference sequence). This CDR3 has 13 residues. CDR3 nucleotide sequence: TGTGCCTGGAGTCCTGGAGTAACCTATGGCTACACCTTC. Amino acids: CAWSPGVTYGYTF.

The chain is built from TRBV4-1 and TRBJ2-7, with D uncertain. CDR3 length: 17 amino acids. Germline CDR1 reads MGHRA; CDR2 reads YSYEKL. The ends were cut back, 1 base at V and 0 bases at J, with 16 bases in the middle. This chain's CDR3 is CASSQVYLSTSSYEQYF. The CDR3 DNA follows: TGCGCCAGCAGCCAAGTGTATCTGTCTACGAGCTCCTACGAGCAGTACTTC.

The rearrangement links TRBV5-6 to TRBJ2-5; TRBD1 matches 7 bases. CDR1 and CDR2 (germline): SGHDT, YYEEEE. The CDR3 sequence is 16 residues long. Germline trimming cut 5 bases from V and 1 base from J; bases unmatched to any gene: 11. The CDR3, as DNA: TGTGCCAGCAGTCCAGTGACAGGGTACGGCCAAGAGACCCAGTACTTC. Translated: CASSPVTGYGQETQYF.